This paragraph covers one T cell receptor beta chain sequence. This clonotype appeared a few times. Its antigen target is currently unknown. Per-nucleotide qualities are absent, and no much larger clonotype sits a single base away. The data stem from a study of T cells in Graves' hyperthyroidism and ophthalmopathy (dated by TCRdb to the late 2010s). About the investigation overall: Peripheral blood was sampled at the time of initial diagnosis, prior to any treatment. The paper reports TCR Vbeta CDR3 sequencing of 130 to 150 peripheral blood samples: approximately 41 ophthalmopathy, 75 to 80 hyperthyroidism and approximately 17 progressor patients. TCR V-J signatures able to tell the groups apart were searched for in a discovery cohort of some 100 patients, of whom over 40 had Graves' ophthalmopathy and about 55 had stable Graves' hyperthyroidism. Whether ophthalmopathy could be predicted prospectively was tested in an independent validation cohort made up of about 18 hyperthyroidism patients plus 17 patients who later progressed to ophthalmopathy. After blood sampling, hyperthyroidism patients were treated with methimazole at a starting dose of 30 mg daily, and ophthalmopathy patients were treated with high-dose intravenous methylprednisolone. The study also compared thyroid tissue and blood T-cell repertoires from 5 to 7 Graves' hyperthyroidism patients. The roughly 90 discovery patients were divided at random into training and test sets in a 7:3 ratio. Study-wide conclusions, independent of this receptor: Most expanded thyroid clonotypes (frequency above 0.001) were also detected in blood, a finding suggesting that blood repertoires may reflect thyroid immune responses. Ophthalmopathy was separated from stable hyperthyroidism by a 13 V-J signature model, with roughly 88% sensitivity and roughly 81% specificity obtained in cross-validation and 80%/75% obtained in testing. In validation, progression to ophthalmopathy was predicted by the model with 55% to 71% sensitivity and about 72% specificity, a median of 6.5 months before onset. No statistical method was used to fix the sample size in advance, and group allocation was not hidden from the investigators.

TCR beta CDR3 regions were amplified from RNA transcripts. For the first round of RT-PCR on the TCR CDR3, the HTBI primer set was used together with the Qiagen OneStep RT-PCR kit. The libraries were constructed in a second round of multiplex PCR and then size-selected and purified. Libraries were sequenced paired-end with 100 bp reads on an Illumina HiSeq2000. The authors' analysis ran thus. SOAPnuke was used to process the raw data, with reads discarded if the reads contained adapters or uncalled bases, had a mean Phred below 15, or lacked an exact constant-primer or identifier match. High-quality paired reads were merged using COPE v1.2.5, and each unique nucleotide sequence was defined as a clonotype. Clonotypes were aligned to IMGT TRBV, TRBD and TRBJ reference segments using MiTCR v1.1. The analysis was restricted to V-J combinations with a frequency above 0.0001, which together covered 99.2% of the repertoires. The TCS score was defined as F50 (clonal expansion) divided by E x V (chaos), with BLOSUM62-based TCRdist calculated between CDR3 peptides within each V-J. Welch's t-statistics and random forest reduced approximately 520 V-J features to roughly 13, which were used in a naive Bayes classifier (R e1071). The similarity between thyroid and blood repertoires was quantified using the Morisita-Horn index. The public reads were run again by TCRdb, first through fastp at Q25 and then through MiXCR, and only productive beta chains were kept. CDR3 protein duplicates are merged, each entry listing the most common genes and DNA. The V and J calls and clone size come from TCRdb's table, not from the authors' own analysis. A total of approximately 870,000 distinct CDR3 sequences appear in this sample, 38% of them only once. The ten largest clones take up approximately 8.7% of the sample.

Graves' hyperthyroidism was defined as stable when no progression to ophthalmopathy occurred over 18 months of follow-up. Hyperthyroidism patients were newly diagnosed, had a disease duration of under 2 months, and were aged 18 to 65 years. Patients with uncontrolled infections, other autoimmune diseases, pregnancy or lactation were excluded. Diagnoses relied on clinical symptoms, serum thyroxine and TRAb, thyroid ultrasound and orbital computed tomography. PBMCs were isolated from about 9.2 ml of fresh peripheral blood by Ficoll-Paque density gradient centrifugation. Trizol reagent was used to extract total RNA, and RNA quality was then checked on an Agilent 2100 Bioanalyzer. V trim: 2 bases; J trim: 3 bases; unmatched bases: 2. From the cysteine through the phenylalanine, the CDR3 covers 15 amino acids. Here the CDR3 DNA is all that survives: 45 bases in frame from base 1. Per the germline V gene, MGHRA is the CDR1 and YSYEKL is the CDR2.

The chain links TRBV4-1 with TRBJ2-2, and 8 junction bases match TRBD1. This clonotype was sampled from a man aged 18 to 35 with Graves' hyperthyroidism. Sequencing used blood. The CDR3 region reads CASSQWDRYTGELFF. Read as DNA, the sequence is TGCGCCAGCAGCCAATGGGACAGGTACACCGGGGAGCTGTTTTTT.